The clone carrying this T cell receptor (beta chain) was detected only once. The CDR3 is 10 amino acids. Germline-derived CDR1 and CDR2 are DFQATT and SNEGSKA (reference sequence). This record belongs to a study of blood T cell repertoires in COVID-19. Study as a whole: Acute and convalescent COVID-19 samples came from the United States, Italy and Spain.

Repertoires were generated with immunoSEQ multiplex PCR, while TCRdb's copy carries only in-frame clones and drops some. The sample has approximately 180,000 clones; 70% to 90% are singletons. The sequence was obtained from a middle-aged man with active or convalescent COVID-19. The sequenced material came from peripheral blood. V and J are TRBV20-1 and TRBJ1-1, with D possibly being TRBD1 (6 bases). The CDR3 region has the DNA TGCAGGCGAGGGGGTACTGAAGCTTTCTTT. This sequence encodes CRRGGTEAFF.